This T cell receptor beta chain was captured in a study of cytomegalovirus exposure and HLA in healthy donors. 60 Vbeta and 13 Jbeta primers were used in PCR. The method was immunoSEQ multiplex PCR; TCRdb's version includes in-frame clones alone and lacks a portion of them. The data contain roughly 100,000 clones, about four fifths of them singletons. Trimming at V came to 4 bases and at J to 8 bases, leaving 9 bases not matched to a gene. The germline gives CDR1 SQVTM, CDR2 ANQGSEA. The CDR3 sequence is 13 residues long. Healthy bone marrow donors supplied every sample. Donors sampled were nominally healthy, though unrecorded immune exposures were likely. Study results and limitations: With DRB1 most and HLA-C fewest, TCR association rates differed between HLA loci in a later analysis. Per a later analysis, HLA-associated TCR beta chains showed more clonal expansion than other, equally common TCR beta chains.

Concerning this clone itself: Its antigen remains unknown.

The sequence was obtained from a woman aged 40 to 55 in good health and CMV-seronegative. The V call is TRBV29-1, the J call TRBJ1-2; TRBD1 matches at 8 bases. What was sequenced was PBMCs. This CDR3 reads CSVVRTGIEGYTF. The CDR3 bases are TGCAGCGTTGTTCGGACAGGGATCGAGGGCTACACCTTC.